One and the same sample provided the 32 T cell receptor beta chains below, sequenced in a study of beta chain features in type 1 diabetes. The investigators reverse transcribed all of the isolated RNA, so they sequenced expressed TCRB transcripts. The table came from immunoSEQ multiplex PCR; TCRdb's copy has only in-frame clones and leaves some out. The table has about half a million clones, approximately 10% seen once. Sequencing was done on a sample of naive CD4+ T cells from blood. These receptors all stem from a woman aged 18-29 years in good health.

This clone appeared a few times. The chain recombines TRBV7-6 with TRBJ2-5; D remains unclear. V was cut by 0 bases and J by 5 bases, with 7 bases left in between. This CDR3 contains 13 residues. Germline CDR1 SGHVS, CDR2 FNYEAQ. CDR3 nucleotides: TGTGCCAGCAGCTTAGCTCCCGTGGAGACCCAGTACTTC. Its translation is CASSLAPVETQYF.

The gene calls are TRBV19 and TRBJ2-7; 7 nucleotides agree with TRBD1. The V segment lost 6 bases and the J segment 3 bases; nucleotides outside the gene matches: 5. In germline, CDR1 is LNHDA, CDR2 SQIVND (reference sequence). This CDR3 is built from 13 residues. This CDR3 is CASSRDRNYEQYV. The CDR3 bases are TGTGCCAGTAGCCGGGACAGAAACTACGAGCAGTACGTC.

This clone was counted a few times. The junction differs from germline at one of its ends, possibly a read error. J is TRBJ2-5 and V is TRBV5-4; possibly TRBD2 for D (6 bases). Germline lookup yields CDR1 SGHNT and CDR2 YYREEE (reference sequence). The CDR3 runs 17 residues. CDR3 residues: CATSALGGRGALETQYF. DNA of the CDR3: TGTGCCACCAGCGCTTTGGGGGGAAGAGGGGCCCTAGAGACCCAGTACTTC. Looking up the rest from reference TRBV5-4 and TRBJ2-5 gives the full variable domain: ETGVTQSPTHLIKTRGQQVTLRCSSQSGHNTVSWYQQALGQGPQFIFQYYREEENGRGNFPPRFSGLQFPNYSSELNVNALELDDSALYLCATSALGGRGALETQYFGPGTRLLVL.

This clone was counted only a few times. J is TRBJ2-2 and V is TRBV7-2; no firm D call. V lost 3 bases and J lost 5, with 16 bases in between. Germline values: CDR1 SGHTA, CDR2 FQGNSA. The CDR3 runs to 16 residues. In DNA, the CDR3 is TGTGCCAGCAGCTTCCTTCGACGACGAAATACCGGGGAGCTGTTTTTT. This sequence encodes CASSFLRRRNTGELFF.

At least ten counts were recorded for this clone. The chain couples TRBV13 to TRBJ2-6, with D uncertain. Looked up from germline, CDR1 is PRHDT and CDR2 is FYEKMQ (reference sequence). Between the trimmed V and J ends, which lost 4 bases and 1 base, there was a span of 5 bases. The CDR3 extends over 14 amino acids. The CDR3 bases are TGTGCCAGCAGCTCTTCATCTGGGGCCAACGTCCTGACTTTC. This sequence encodes CASSSSSGANVLTF.

This rearrangement joins TRBV7-6 to TRBJ2-5; 13 bases are a match to TRBD2. CDR1 and CDR2 (germline): SGHVS, FNYEAQ. The CDR3 covers 17 residues. Unmatched junction bases numbered 10, after V lost 5 bases and J lost 4 bases. The CDR3 nucleotides read TGTGCCAGCAGCAGAGGACTAGCGGGAGTCGGTGGAGAGACCCAGTACTTC. Translating gives CASSRGLAGVGGETQYF.

This sequence joins TRBV9 and TRBJ2-2; no reliable D call. CDR1 SGDLS and CDR2 YYNGEE come from the germline V gene. This CDR3 contains 15 residues. Trimming removed 0 bases from V and 5 bases from J, with 11 bases in between. Here the CDR3 DNA reads TGTGCCAGCAGCGTAGGGACCCGGGCGACCGGGGAGCTGTTTTTT. Translating it yields CASSVGTRATGELFF.

The chain carries TRBV7-9 and TRBJ1-2; D is uncertain. The germline V and J ends were trimmed by 5 bases and 6 bases, with 16 bases remaining between them. The CDR3 sequence is 14 residues long. In germline, CDR1 is SEHNR, CDR2 FQNEAQ (reference sequence). In nucleotides, the CDR3 is TGTGCCAGCAGCGTGACGGCCACGGGCGATGGCTACACCTTC. Its translation: CASSVTATGDGYTF.

This clone was seen more than once but under ten times. Other DNA variants within this sample encode the same CDR3. The chain joins TRBV7-2 to TRBJ2-1, with D possibly matching TRBD1 (5 bases). Per the germline V gene, CDR1 is SGHTA and CDR2 is FQGNSA. The V gene lost 3 bases and the J gene lost 3 bases, with 6 bases spanning the gap. The CDR3 totals 13 residues. CDR3 loop: CASSFDSYNEQFF. CDR3 bases: TGTGCCAGCAGCTTCGACAGCTACAATGAGCAGTTCTTC.

V is TRBV5-4 and J is TRBJ2-1; 9 bases map to TRBD2. The CDR3 has 13 amino acids. The V and J ends lost 4 bases and 6 bases, in that order; junction bases with no gene match: 2. Germline CDR1 reads SGHNT; CDR2 reads YYREEE (reference sequence). CDR3 sequence (DNA): TGTGCCAGCAGCGAGACTAGCGGCAATGAGCAGTTCTTC. Translated: CASSETSGNEQFF. The complete variable domain, with remaining parts taken from reference TRBV5-4 and TRBJ2-1, reads ETGVTQSPTHLIKTRGQQVTLRCSSQSGHNTVSWYQQALGQGPQFIFQYYREEENGRGNFPPRFSGLQFPNYSSELNVNALELDDSALYLCASSETSGNEQFFGPGTRLTVL.

This clone appeared a few times. The chain is built from TRBV4-3 and TRBJ1-1; 10 bases fit TRBD1. The V gene end was trimmed by 3 bases and the J gene end by 3 bases; junction bases not matched to a gene: 10. CDR1 and CDR2 (germline): LGHNA, YSLEER. The CDR3 runs to 17 residues. CDR3 sequence: CASSHVIAGTGDTEAFF. CDR3 in DNA: TGCGCCAGCAGCCATGTTATCGCCGGGACAGGGGACACTGAAGCTTTCTTT.

Regarding this clone: This same CDR3 is encoded by further DNA sequences in the sample. V usage is TRBV30 and J usage is TRBJ2-6, with D perhaps TRBD1 (5 bases). CDR3 size: 16 residues. Trimming removed 1 base from V and 0 bases from J, with 10 bases in between. CDR1 is GTSNPN and CDR2 is SVGIG in the germline V gene (reference sequence). CDR3 sequence (DNA): TGTGCCTGGAGTGGTGACAGCCCCTCTGGGGCCAACGTCCTGACTTTC. Its translation is CAWSGDSPSGANVLTF. The full variable domain, completed using reference TRBV30 and TRBJ2-6, is SQTIHQWPATLVQPVGSPLSLECTVEGTSNPNLYWYRQAAGRGLQLLFYSVGIGQISSEVPQNLSASRPQDRQFILSSKKLLLSDSGFYLCAWSGDSPSGANVLTFGAGSRLTVL.

The chain uses TRBV14 and TRBJ1-3; the D is unclear. The germline gives CDR1 SGHDN, CDR2 FVKESK. Between the trimmed V and J ends, which lost 5 bases and 1 base, there was a span of 15 bases. The length of the CDR3 is 16 residues. As DNA, the CDR3 is TGTGCCAGCAGCGCCAGAAACGAGTTATCTGGAAACACCATATATTTT. It encodes CASSARNELSGNTIYF.

The chain employs TRBV2 and TRBJ2-7; D remains unclear. The CDR3 runs to 13 residues. V lost 7 bases and J lost 3, with 13 bases in between. Germline V gene sequence: CDR1 SNHLY, CDR2 FYNNEI. In DNA, the CDR3 is TGTGCCAGCAAAGTTACAGATAACTACGAGCAGTACGTC. This codes for CASKVTDNYEQYV.

This clone was picked up a small number of times. The chain carries TRBV9 and TRBJ1-2; D is uncertain. The ends were cut back, 4 bases at V and 5 bases at J, with 12 bases in the middle. Germline CDR1 is SGDLS and CDR2 is YYNGEE. CDR3 size: 13 residues. CDR3 sequence (DNA): TGTGCCAGCAGCAAATCATCGGGTTATGGCTACACCTTC. This codes for CASSKSSGYGYTF.

The rearrangement joins TRBV25-1 to TRBJ2-7, with TRBD2 as a possible D gene (6 bases). Deletions cut 1 base from V and 0 bases from J, with 10 bases between. Germline CDR1 is MGHDK and CDR2 is SYGVNS. CDR3 length: 15 residues. The CDR3 sequence: CASSESGGSSYEQYF. CDR3 coding DNA: TGTGCCAGCAGTGAATCTGGAGGGAGCTCCTACGAGCAGTACTTC.

This clone was found a few times. The chain carries TRBV7-2 and TRBJ2-7; 7 bases match TRBD2. The CDR3 sequence is 15 residues long. Germline CDR1 and CDR2: SGHTA and FQGNSA. Trimming cost V 2 bases and J 4 bases; bases outside gene matches: 8. This chain's CDR3 is CASSLTALADYEQYF. The CDR3 nucleotides are TGTGCCAGCAGCTTAACGGCCCTAGCGGATTACGAGCAGTACTTC.

This clone was detected a few times. This chain connects TRBV4-3 to TRBJ2-7, with unresolved D. The V and J ends lost 3 bases and 4 bases respectively, with 10 bases between them. Germline V gene lookup returns CDR1 LGHNA and CDR2 YSLEER. The CDR3 spans 13 residues. CDR3 nucleotides: TGCGCCAGCAGCCAGACCGTCCTTTACGAGCAGTACTTC. Encoded protein: CASSQTVLYEQYF.

The chain has TRBV28 and TRBJ2-1; D gene uncertain. Germline CDR1 is MDHEN and CDR2 is SYDVKM. The CDR3 sequence is 12 residues long. V was clipped by 7 bases and J by 7 bases, with 11 bases between them. The CDR3: CASTSIPNEQFF. As DNA, the CDR3 is TGTGCCAGCACCTCTATCCCAAATGAGCAGTTCTTC.

The chain recombines TRBV5-6 with TRBJ2-3; 9 bases are a match to TRBD1. V was clipped by 2 bases and J by 0 bases; unmatched bases: 4. Germline lookup yields CDR1 SGHDT and CDR2 YYEEEE. This CDR3 comprises 16 residues. CDR3 in amino acids: CASSLTGGLSTDTQYF. CDR3 DNA: TGTGCCAGCAGCTTAACAGGGGGCTTGAGCACAGATACGCAGTATTTT.

The rearrangement links TRBV7-8 to TRBJ1-5, with TRBD1 identical over 7 bases. The CDR3 is 15 amino acids. CDR1 and CDR2 from the germline V gene are SGHVS and FQNEAQ. Germline trimming cut 5 bases from V and 4 bases from J; bases unmatched to any gene: 8. The CDR3 region is CASSTLGTVNQPQHF. The CDR3 DNA is TGTGCCAGCAGCACCCTAGGGACAGTTAATCAGCCCCAGCATTTT.

V and J are TRBV28 and TRBJ2-1, with TRBD2 matching 8 bases. The ends lost 4 bases at V and 5 bases at J; junction bases unmatched: 7. Per the germline V gene, CDR1 is MDHEN and CDR2 is SYDVKM. The CDR3 contains 15 residues. The CDR3 protein is CASSSPGGANNEQFF. The CDR3 DNA is TGTGCCAGCAGTTCCCCCGGGGGGGCGAACAATGAGCAGTTCTTC.

This clone was recorded a few times. The genes are TRBV29-1 and TRBJ2-5, with 10 nucleotides matching TRBD2. Looked up from germline, CDR1 is SQVTM and CDR2 is ANQGSEA. There are 16 residues in the CDR3. V shed 3 bases, J shed 1 base, and the junction held 8 bases outside the gene matches. DNA of the CDR3: TGCAGCGTTGACGACGGAGCGGGAGGGTTCCAAGAGACCCAGTACTTC. Amino acid sequence: CSVDDGAGGFQETQYF. Combining the CDR3 with reference TRBV29-1 and TRBJ2-5 gives the whole variable domain SAVISQKPSRDICQRGTSLTIQCQVDSQVTMMFWYRQQPGQSLTLIATANQGSEATYESGFVIDKFPISRPNLTFSTLTVSNMSPEDSSIYLCSVDDGAGGFQETQYFGPGTRLLVL.

This clone was seen more than once but under ten times. The J gene is TRBJ2-3, the V gene TRBV4-2; D not resolved. CDR3 length equals 16 residues. Germline CDR1 LGHNA, CDR2 YNFKEQ. Trimming took off 1 base at V and 0 bases at J, with 11 bases between the two ends. In nucleotides, the CDR3 is TGTGCCAGCAGCCAAGCGGGCAGGACGAGCACAGATACGCAGTATTTT. Translation gives CASSQAGRTSTDTQYF.

The J gene is TRBJ2-1, the V gene TRBV20-1; no reliable D call. V lost 6 bases and J lost 7, with 10 bases in between. Germline V gives CDR1 DFQATT, CDR2 SNEGSKA (reference sequence). This CDR3 comprises 11 residues. Here the CDR3 reads CSAQMGNEQFF. The CDR3 bases are TGCAGTGCCCAGATGGGGAATGAGCAGTTCTTC.

Here the CDR3 DNA reads TGTGCCACCAGCAGAGCGACAGGGGGGTACGAGCAGTACGTC. Protein product: CATSRATGGYEQYV. J is TRBJ2-7 and V is TRBV15, with TRBD1 matching 9 bases. Trimming at V came to 1 base and at J to 4 bases, leaving 2 bases not matched to a gene. Germline CDR1 is LNHNV and CDR2 is YYDKDF (reference sequence). The CDR3 runs to 14 residues.

This clone was found a few times. V is TRBV13 and J is TRBJ2-5; TRBD2 aligns across 10 bases. Germline V gives CDR1 PRHDT, CDR2 FYEKMQ (reference sequence). The CDR3 totals 16 residues. V was clipped by 5 bases and J by 11 bases; unmatched bases: 17. The CDR3 DNA is TGTGCCAGCAGCACCTATAGCGGGGGGTCATCTAGGTTTCAGTACTTC. This codes for CASSTYSGGSSRFQYF.

This clone has only a few counts. The chain recombines TRBV29-1 with TRBJ2-6; D is perhaps TRBD2 (5 bases). The CDR3 has 14 amino acids. Deletions cut 3 bases from V and 2 bases from J, with 8 bases between. CDR1 and CDR2 from the germline V gene are SQVTM and ANQGSEA. The DNA for the CDR3 is TGCAGCGTTGACCGAGGGACTGGGGCCAACGTCCTGACTTTC. Translating gives CSVDRGTGANVLTF.

This clone has only a few counts. This chain connects TRBV29-1 to TRBJ2-5; TRBD2 agrees at 8 bases. This CDR3 region has 11 residues. Per the germline V gene, CDR1 is SQVTM and CDR2 is ANQGSEA. The CDR3 protein is CNREGQETQYF. The CDR3 nucleotides are TGCAACCGGGAGGGCCAGGAGACCCAGTACTTC.

This clone has just a few counts. This chain uses TRBV5-4 with TRBJ2-1; D may match TRBD1 or TRBD2 (6 bases each). Per germline, CDR1 SGHNT and CDR2 YYREEE (reference sequence). CDR3 size: 14 residues. Trimming left V 1 base short and J 6 bases short, with 11 bases between. The CDR3 region has the DNA TGTGCCAGCAGCTTGACGCGGGACACCAATGAGCAGTTCTTC. It is translated as CASSLTRDTNEQFF.

The V call is TRBV30, the J call TRBJ2-1; the match to TRBD2 covers 12 bases. From germline, CDR1 is GTSNPN and CDR2 SVGIG (reference sequence). The CDR3 length is 15 residues. V trimming: 2 bases; J trimming: 8 bases; junction bases outside the gene matches: 7. The CDR3 nucleotides are TGTGCCTGGAGTCGGACTAGCGGGATCTCGGATGAGCAGTTCTTC. Its translation: CAWSRTSGISDEQFF.

This clone was counted between two and nine times. The V gene is TRBV30, the J gene TRBJ1-2; 8 nucleotides align to TRBD1. J gave up 7 bases and V 2 bases, and 6 bases lay outside the gene matches. The germline V gene encodes CDR1 GTSNPN and CDR2 SVGIG (reference sequence). The CDR3 spans 13 residues. The CDR3 DNA follows: TGTGCCTGGAGTCTAGGACAGGGAGGTGGCTACACCTTC. Translated, it gives CAWSLGQGGGYTF.